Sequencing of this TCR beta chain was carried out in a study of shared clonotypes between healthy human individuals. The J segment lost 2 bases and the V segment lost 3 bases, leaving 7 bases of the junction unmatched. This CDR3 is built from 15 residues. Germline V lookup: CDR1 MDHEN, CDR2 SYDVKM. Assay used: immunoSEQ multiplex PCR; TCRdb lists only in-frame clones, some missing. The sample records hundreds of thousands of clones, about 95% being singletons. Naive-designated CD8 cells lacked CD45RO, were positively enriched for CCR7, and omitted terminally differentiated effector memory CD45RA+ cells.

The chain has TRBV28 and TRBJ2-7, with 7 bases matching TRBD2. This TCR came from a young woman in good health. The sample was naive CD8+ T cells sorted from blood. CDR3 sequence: CASSLGGEPAYEQYF. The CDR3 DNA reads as TGTGCCAGCAGTTTGGGGGGGGAGCCTGCCTACGAGCAGTACTTC.